The 20 T cell receptor beta chains reported below all come from one sample, sequenced in a study of blood T cell repertoires in COVID-19. Some clones are missing from TCRdb's copy, which holds only in-frame ones; the method was immunoSEQ multiplex PCR. The data show about 50,000 clones, roughly 90% seen once. Sequenced sample: peripheral blood. Source of these receptors: a human donor with active COVID-19. The donor label of this sample is uncertain.

V usage is TRBV10-3 and J usage is TRBJ2-3; maybe TRBD1 (6 bases). Germline CDR1 is ENHRY and CDR2 is SYGVKD. This CDR3 has 15 residues. V lost 7 bases to trimming and J lost 2 bases, with 16 bases between them. The CDR3 bases are TGTGCCATCACCCCCTCGGACAGTTTCACAGATACGCAGTATTTT. Translated: CAITPSDSFTDTQYF.

The gene calls are TRBV19 and TRBJ1-6, with unresolved D. The CDR3 totals 17 residues. V was shortened by 3 bases and J by 0 bases, with 12 bases between the two germline ends. Germline V gene data show CDR1 as LNHDA and CDR2 as SQIVND (reference sequence). The CDR3 region has the DNA TGTGCCAGTAGTATTGGGAGAATAAGCTCCTATAATTCACCCCTCCACTTT. Its translation: CASSIGRISSYNSPLHF.

The J gene is TRBJ1-2, the V gene TRBV5-1; TRBD1 matches 8 bases. The CDR3 is 14 amino acids. The trim removed 4 bases at V and 3 bases at J, leaving 5 bases unmatched. Germline V gene lookup returns CDR1 SGHRS and CDR2 YFSETQ. CDR3 residues: CASSPQGVDYGYTF. The CDR3 coding sequence is TGCGCCAGCAGCCCACAGGGGGTCGACTATGGCTACACCTTC.

The chain carries TRBV19 and TRBJ2-7, with 7 bases fitting TRBD1. J was trimmed by 6 bases and V by 5 bases; bases with no gene match: 16. The CDR3 covers 16 residues. Germline values: CDR1 LNHDA, CDR2 SQIVND (reference sequence). The CDR3 DNA sequence: TGTGCCAGTAGTCCAGGAAACAGGGGAAGGTCGGCCGAGCAGTACTTC. Its protein is CASSPGNRGRSAEQYF. Complete variable domain (other parts from reference TRBV19 and TRBJ2-7): DGGITQSPKYLFRKEGQNVTLSCEQNLNHDAMYWYRQDPGQGLRLIYYSQIVNDFQKGDIAEGYSVSREKKESFPLTVTSAQKNPTAFYLCASSPGNRGRSAEQYFGPGTRLTVT.

CDR3 DNA: TGTGCCAGTACTAGGGTTAGGGGCACTGAAGCTTTCTTT. Amino acid sequence: CASTRVRGTEAFF. The rearrangement links TRBV19 to TRBJ1-1; a possible D gene is TRBD1 (5 bases). Germline V CDR1 and CDR2: LNHDA, SQIVND (reference sequence). V lost 7 bases to trimming and J lost 4 bases, with 13 bases between them. This CDR3 has 13 residues. The full variable domain, its missing parts supplied by reference TRBV19 and TRBJ1-1, is DGGITQSPKYLFRKEGQNVTLSCEQNLNHDAMYWYRQDPGQGLRLIYYSQIVNDFQKGDIAEGYSVSREKKESFPLTVTSAQKNPTAFYLCASTRVRGTEAFFGQGTRLTVV.

The chain links TRBV6-5 to TRBJ1-2, with D possibly TRBD1 on 5 matching bases. The length of the CDR3 is 15 residues. Germline V gives CDR1 MNHEY, CDR2 SVGAGI. V lost 5 bases, J lost 4 bases, and 17 bases lay in between. CDR3 coding DNA: TGTGCCAGCAGTCAGTTATGGGGCGCTAGCTATGGCTACACCTTC. Translating it yields CASSQLWGASYGYTF.

This chain links TRBV19 with TRBJ2-2; 9 positions match TRBD1. Looked up from germline, CDR1 is LNHDA and CDR2 is SQIVND (reference sequence). V shed 7 bases, J shed 3 bases, and the junction held 6 bases outside the gene matches. The CDR3 runs 15 residues. CDR3 residues: CASIRTGVDTGELFF. The CDR3 nucleotides read TGTGCCAGTATTCGGACAGGGGTGGACACCGGGGAGCTGTTTTTT.

This clone was counted a single time. The J gene is TRBJ2-2, the V gene TRBV5-1; 12 positions agree with TRBD2. The germline V gene encodes CDR1 SGHRS and CDR2 YFSETQ. Unmatched junction bases numbered 3, after V lost 0 bases and J lost 6 bases. The length of the CDR3 is 16 residues. The CDR3 sequence: CASSLGTSGVSGELFF. CDR3 DNA sequence: TGCGCCAGCAGCTTGGGGACTAGCGGGGTGTCCGGGGAGCTGTTTTTT. The full variable domain, completed using reference TRBV5-1 and TRBJ2-2, is KAGVTQTPRYLIKTRGQQVTLSCSPISGHRSVSWYQQTPGQGLQFLFEYFSETQRNKGNFPGRFSGRQFSNSRSEMNVSTLELGDSALYLCASSLGTSGVSGELFFGEGSRLTVL.

This chain uses TRBV14 with TRBJ1-1, with a weak D call TRBD1 (6 bases). V was clipped by 3 bases and J by 1 base, with 9 bases between them. Germline V gene data show CDR1 as SGHDN and CDR2 as FVKESK. This CDR3 comprises 14 residues. The CDR3 is CASSHRGGNTEAFF. The DNA of the CDR3 is TGTGCCAGCAGCCATCGAGGGGGGAACACTGAAGCTTTCTTT.

J is TRBJ1-1 and V is TRBV7-9, with a tentative D call TRBD1 (5 bases). Germline V CDR1 and CDR2: SEHNR, FQNEAQ (reference sequence). V was trimmed by 1 base and J by 8 bases, leaving 8 bases between them. The CDR3 length is 12 residues. CDR3 sequence (DNA): TGTGCCAGCAGCTTAGGACAGTCAGAAGCTTTCTTT. This gives the protein CASSLGQSEAFF.

V and J are TRBV19 and TRBJ2-7; TRBD1 agrees at 7 bases. Germline trimming cut 9 bases from V and 5 bases from J; bases unmatched to any gene: 10. CDR1 is LNHDA and CDR2 is SQIVND in the germline V gene (reference sequence). This CDR3 is built from 13 residues. The CDR3 spells CASTDRDGNEQYF. CDR3 coding DNA: TGTGCCAGCACCGACAGGGATGGCAACGAGCAGTACTTC.

The V call is TRBV7-2, the J call TRBJ2-1; perhaps TRBD2 as D (7 bases). The CDR3 covers 15 residues. The germline CDR1 and CDR2 sequences are SGHTA and FQGNSA. Trimming shortened V by 1 base and J by 4 bases, and 11 bases separated the two germline ends. CDR3 bases: TGTGCCAGCAGCTTAGGGCGGGGGCCTTACAATGAGCAGTTCTTC. Translated: CASSLGRGPYNEQFF.

The chain links TRBV7-8 to TRBJ1-1, with a tentative D call TRBD1 (5 bases). CDR3 length: 12 residues. Germline CDR1 reads SGHVS; CDR2 reads FQNEAQ. Trimming left V 6 bases short and J 6 bases short, with 11 bases between. The CDR3 region has the DNA TGTGCCAGCAGTACTCCAGGGCCTGAAGCTTTCTTT. Translated, it gives CASSTPGPEAFF.

The chain uses TRBV7-2 and TRBJ2-1; possibly TRBD2 for D (6 bases). Trimming took 3 bases from V and 6 from J, leaving 18 bases between them. Germline-derived CDR1 and CDR2 are SGHTA and FQGNSA. The CDR3 covers 16 residues. CDR3 region: CASSFGAAGRFNEQFF. The CDR3, as DNA: TGTGCCAGCAGCTTTGGGGCCGCGGGGCGTTTCAATGAGCAGTTCTTC.

The chain employs TRBV18 and TRBJ2-3; TRBD2 matches 11 bases. CDR1 KGHSH and CDR2 LQKENI come from the germline V gene. The CDR3 spans 17 residues. Trimming cost V 3 bases and J 0 bases; bases outside gene matches: 5. The CDR3 DNA sequence: TGTGCCAGCTCACCCCCGACTAGCGGGGCTAGCACAGATACGCAGTATTTT. It yields the protein CASSPPTSGASTDTQYF.

CDR3 DNA: TGTGCCAGCAGCTTATCGGGGAACACCGGGGAGCTGTTTTTT. Amino acid sequence: CASSLSGNTGELFF. This chain connects TRBV7-8 to TRBJ2-2; D remains unclear. The CDR3 length is 14 residues. Trimming took off 2 bases at V and 1 base at J, with 5 bases between the two ends. Germline CDR1 reads SGHVS; CDR2 reads FQNEAQ.

The rearrangement joins TRBV6-2 or TRBV6-3 to TRBJ2-7; D might be TRBD2 (5 bases). The CDR3 has 15 amino acids. Germline V gives CDR1 MNHEY, CDR2 SVGEGT. Trimming pared 5 bases from V and 2 bases from J, leaving 16 bases between. The CDR3 DNA reads as TGTGCCAGCAGTCGGGATCGACCAGATACCTACGAGCAGTACTTC. Protein product: CASSRDRPDTYEQYF.

This clone was picked up one time. V usage is TRBV6-5 and J usage is TRBJ2-1; 10 nucleotides align to TRBD2. The ends lost 7 bases at V and 4 bases at J; junction bases unmatched: 7. The CDR3 runs to 15 residues. Germline loops: CDR1 MNHEY, CDR2 SVGAGI. CDR3 sequence reads: CASKAGGPLYNEQFF. CDR3 bases: TGTGCCAGCAAAGCGGGGGGGCCCCTTTACAATGAGCAGTTCTTC.

The chain has TRBV6-5 and TRBJ1-6; TRBD1 agrees at 7 bases. The CDR3 totals 15 residues. CDR1 MNHEY and CDR2 SVGAGI come from the germline V gene. J was trimmed by 0 bases and V by 9 bases; bases with no gene match: 5. CDR3 coding DNA: TGTGCCAGTCCGACAGGGAGCTCCTATAATTCACCCCTCCACTTT. It translates to CASPTGSSYNSPLHF.

This chain joins TRBV11-1 and TRBJ1-1; 8 nucleotides agree with TRBD1. V lost 5 bases to trimming and J lost 0 bases; unmatched junction nucleotides: 8. The CDR3 has 16 residues. Germline V gene lookup returns CDR1 SGHAT and CDR2 FQDESV (reference sequence). DNA for the CDR3: TGTGCCAGCAGCCGACAGGGGCCCATCATGAACACTGAAGCTTTCTTT. This codes for CASSRQGPIMNTEAFF.